This T cell receptor (beta chain) was retrieved from a study of blood T cells in healthy people across ages. Per-sample yields of isolated PBMCs were at least 6 million. With each sample, at least 5 micrograms of total RNA were extracted. Notes on the study in general: Reliance upon unsorted PBMCs precluded definitive naive versus antigen-experienced comparison.

This clonotype occurred a few times. The antigen is unknown. The CDR3 runs 17 residues. The trim removed 0 bases at V and 0 bases at J, leaving 4 bases unmatched. Germline-derived CDR1 and CDR2 are MNHNY and SVGAGI (reference sequence). Sample-barcoded 5' priming and a J-beta primer mix drove a second PCR of about 6 to 11 cycles. Sequencing yielded, for each sample, at least 3 million paired-end reads carrying CDR3. MiXCR, run by TCRdb on the 5' RACE reads, gives a single entry per CDR3 protein. This table has 1,800,000 or so distinct CDR3 sequences, 35% to 50% appearing once. The chain employs TRBV6-6 and TRBJ2-7, with 11 bases matching TRBD2. The receptor was derived from a human donor in good health. Sequenced material: blood. The CDR3: CASSYSPTSGVSYEQYF. CDR3 in DNA: TGTGCCAGCAGTTACTCGCCGACTAGCGGGGTCTCCTACGAGCAGTACTTC.